The source of this T cell receptor (beta chain) is a study of blood T cell repertoires in COVID-19. The protocol was immunoSEQ multiplex PCR, while the TCRdb copy is restricted to in-frame clones and leaves out a portion. The data contain approximately 280,000 clones, more than 75% of them seen just once; the ten biggest clones take up about 2.7%. In germline, CDR1 is LNHDA, CDR2 SQIVND (reference sequence). V gave up 3 bases and J gave up 4 bases; unmatched junction bases: 8. The CDR3 loop spans 15 amino acids. The receptor comes from a young woman who had recovered from COVID-19. Sequenced input: PBMCs or T cells enriched from blood (not recorded which). The gene calls are TRBV19 and TRBJ1-1, with 7 positions matching TRBD1. The CDR3 loop is CASSMNRGRSTEAFF. The CDR3 DNA follows: TGTGCCAGTAGTATGAACAGGGGAAGGAGCACTGAAGCTTTCTTT.